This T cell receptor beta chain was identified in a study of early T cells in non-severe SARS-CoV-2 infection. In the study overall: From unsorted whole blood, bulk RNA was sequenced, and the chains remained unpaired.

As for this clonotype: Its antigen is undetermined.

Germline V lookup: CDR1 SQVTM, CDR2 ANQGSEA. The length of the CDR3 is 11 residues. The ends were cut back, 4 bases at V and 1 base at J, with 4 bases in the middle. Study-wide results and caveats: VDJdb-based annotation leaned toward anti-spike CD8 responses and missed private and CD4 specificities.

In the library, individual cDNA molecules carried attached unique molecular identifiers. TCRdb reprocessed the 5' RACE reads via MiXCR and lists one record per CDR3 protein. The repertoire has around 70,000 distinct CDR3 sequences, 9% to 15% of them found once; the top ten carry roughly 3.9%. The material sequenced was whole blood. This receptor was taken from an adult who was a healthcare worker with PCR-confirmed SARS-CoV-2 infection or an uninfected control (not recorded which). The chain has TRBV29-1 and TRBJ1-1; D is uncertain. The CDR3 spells CSVAENTEAFF. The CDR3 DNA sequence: TGCAGCGTTGCAGAGAACACTGAAGCTTTCTTT.